This TCR beta chain stems from a study of regulatory T cells in long-lasting Graves disease (dated by TCRdb to the early 2020s). A note on the overall study: Patients with newly diagnosed Graves' disease had been on antithyroid drugs for under 3 months. Patients with persistent Graves' disease were compared with patients with newly diagnosed Graves' disease using TCR sequencing and RNA sequencing of peripheral blood. The study took place in China and was registered as a clinical trial. A total of roughly 35 samples underwent TCR sequencing, from about 13 patients with persistent Graves' disease and some 20 patients with newly diagnosed Graves' disease.

Sequences MDHEN (CDR1) and SYDVKM (CDR2) are obtained from the germline V gene. Reading from cysteine to phenylalanine, the CDR3 counts 16 amino acids. The only DNA kept is the CDR3, 48 bases in frame from the first base. V is reduced by 3 bases and J by 1 base, leaving a spacing of 13 bases between them. Library prep was done by multiplex PCR. Instrument used: Illumina HiSeq 4000. CDR3 regions were amplified by Arm-PCR with iRepertoire HTBI primers to construct TCR beta libraries. Before sequencing, the PCR products went through gel purification. Turning to the authors' computational methods: Gene usage analysis of CDR3 amino acid clonotypes used the 62 TRBV and more than 13 TRBJ segments found across samples. COPE and FqMerger were used to merge filtered high-quality paired reads into contigs. Contigs were aligned with BLAST to IMGT TRBV, TRBD and TRBJ reference genes, and CDR3 was defined per IMGT. Clonotypes above 0.1% frequency were classified as highly expanded clones. Shannon entropy was used to measure repertoire diversity, and the Gini coefficient was used to measure V-J evenness. A clonotype found in more than one individual was treated as public. The raw public data were reprocessed by TCRdb itself: fastp quality trimming at Q25, MiXCR clonotype calling, in-frame beta chains only. Each record represents a unique CDR3 protein, reported with the most common genes and DNA among its rows. TCRdb, not the original authors, processed these V and J calls. The sample table shows around 400,000 distinct CDR3 sequences, and approximately 15% are seen once. In total, the top ten clones hold over 7% of the sample.

Study-wide findings and limitations: More public clonotypes were shared among persistent patients (under 3,000) than among newly diagnosed patients (roughly 1,000). Because the primary lesion, thyroid tissue, could not be accessed, the study looked at peripheral blood alone. As a limitation, the authors acknowledged that the small sample size may reduce accuracy. Preferential use of TRBV28, TRBJ1-2 and TRBJ2-5 was observed in persistent disease, whereas TRBV20-1 and TRBJ2-1 were favored in newly diagnosed disease. Lower TCR Shannon entropy and fewer highly expanded clones were observed in persistent Graves' disease patients than in newly diagnosed patients, which suggested clonal expansion. Only the TCR beta chain was sequenced and analyzed.

The meaning of the sample's time point label: newly diagnosed GD, antithyroid drugs for less than 3 months. For both TCR sequencing and RNA sequencing, RNA was extracted from PBMCs in TRIzol. The diagnosis of Graves' disease was made according to American Thyroid Association guidelines. Patients were recruited from an endocrinology department in Xi'an, China. From each patient, about 9.7 milliliters of peripheral blood was collected into an EDTA anticoagulant tube. Ficoll Paque Plus density gradient separation was used to isolate PBMCs, and no further T cell sorting was done. RNA quality was checked with an Agilent 2100 Bioanalyzer and agarose gel, and concentration with a NanoDrop 2000. Comments on this clonotype: Its target antigen remains unknown. There are no base qualities to consult, and no much larger clone falls within one base.

The data were also submitted as part of a second study, on T cells in Graves' hyperthyroidism and ophthalmopathy. In that second paper, the authors write: A patient counted as having stable Graves' hyperthyroidism if no progression to ophthalmopathy occurred over 18 months of follow-up. Hyperthyroidism patients were newly diagnosed, with disease duration under 2 months, and aged 18 to 65 years. Patients with uncontrolled infections, other autoimmune diseases, pregnancy or lactation were excluded. Diagnoses relied on clinical symptoms, serum thyroxine and TRAb, thyroid ultrasound and orbital computed tomography. For the first round of RT-PCR on the TCR CDR3, the HTBI primer set was used together with the Qiagen OneStep RT-PCR kit. Most expanded thyroid clonotypes (frequency above 0.001) were also found in blood, which suggests that blood repertoires may mirror thyroid immune responses. A 13 V-J signature model separated ophthalmopathy from stable hyperthyroidism, with around 91% sensitivity and 81% to 82% specificity in cross-validation and 80%/75% in testing. During validation, the model predicted progression to ophthalmopathy a median of about 5.9 months ahead of onset, with approximately 71% sensitivity and roughly 75% specificity. To identify TCR V-J signatures that set the groups apart, the researchers used a discovery cohort of more than 95 patients, made up of 40 to 45 with Graves' ophthalmopathy and 57 with stable Graves' hyperthyroidism. Prospective prediction of ophthalmopathy was tested in an independent validation cohort consisting of 18 to 20 hyperthyroidism patients and 15 or so patients who later progressed to ophthalmopathy. The 90 or so discovery patients were randomly split 7:3 into training and test sets. The study also compared thyroid tissue and blood T-cell repertoires from more than 5 Graves' hyperthyroidism patients. Once sampling was done, hyperthyroidism patients were given methimazole at a starting dose of 30 mg daily, whereas ophthalmopathy patients were given high-dose intravenous methylprednisolone. The libraries were constructed in a second round of multiplex PCR and then size-selected and purified. Sequencing of the libraries was done on an Illumina HiSeq2000 using paired-end 100 bp reads. Raw data were processed with SOAPnuke, discarding reads with adapters, uncalled bases, mean Phred below 15, or no exact constant-primer or identifier match. COPE v1.2.5 was used to merge high-quality paired reads, and clonotypes were defined as unique nucleotide sequences. MiTCR v1.1 was used to align the clonotypes against IMGT TRBV, TRBD and TRBJ reference segments. The analysis was restricted to V-J combinations with a frequency above 0.0001, which together covered 99% to 99.2% of the repertoires. The TCS score was defined as F50 (clonal expansion) divided by E x V (chaos), with BLOSUM62-based TCRdist calculated between CDR3 peptides within each V-J. Welch's t-statistics and random forest reduced fewer than 550 V-J features to 10 to 15, which were used in a naive Bayes classifier (R e1071). Sample size was not statistically predetermined, and investigators were not blinded to group allocation. The paper describes TCR Vbeta CDR3 sequencing of 135 peripheral blood samples, made up of 43 ophthalmopathy patients, around 78 hyperthyroidism patients and around 17 progressor patients.

The rearrangement joined TRBV28 to TRBJ1-3, with the D gene call left open. This specimen was peripheral blood mononuclear cells (PBMCs), taken at new diagnosis, from a patient treated with antithyroid drugs. The source of this sequence is a woman in her 40s with Graves disease. Donor details come from another sample of the same person, matched by shared clones. The DNA sequence reads TGTGCCAGCAGTTTTTTGGTCGGGAGTTCTGGAAACACCATATATTTT. It encodes CASSFLVGSSGNTIYF.